The TCR beta chain described here comes from a study of graft-versus-host responses after intestinal transplantation. V lost 0 bases and J lost 3, with 9 bases in between. CDR1 is LGHNT, CDR2 FRNRAP, per germline. The CDR3 runs 15 residues. This table comes from immunoSEQ multiplex PCR, and its TCRdb copy is limited to in-frame clones, with some not included. The table lists roughly 53,000 clones, more than 80% of them singletons. The specimen comprised PBMCs, sampled 650 to 670 days after intestinal transplant. This TCR derives from a human patient who received an intestinal transplant, so some T cells may come from the graft donor. This chain links TRBV12-5 with TRBJ1-3; tentatively, D is TRBD1 (5 bases). The CDR3 nucleotides are TGTGCTAGTGGTTTGGTATGGGGGATTGGAAACACCATATATTTT. Protein product: CASGLVWGIGNTIYF.